The rows below give T cell receptor beta chains drawn from one sample of a study of cytomegalovirus exposure and HLA in healthy donors. Method: immunoSEQ multiplex PCR; TCRdb's copy keeps in-frame clones and lacks some. The data contain some 250,000 clones, more than 75% of them singletons. The sequenced material came from PBMCs. These receptors were obtained from a woman aged 40 to 50 in good health and CMV-seropositive. CDR3s include the opening cysteine and the closing phenylalanine or tryptophan. The D gene is left open where the match is weak. Clone size, where shown, is once, few, many, or a class for clones that have expanded.

j_call | v_call | d_call | clone_size | cdr3_aa | cdr3_nt
TRBJ2-3 | TRBV4-1 | . | . | CASRRLGLSSTDTQYF | TGCGCCAGCCGCCGACTGGGACTGTCTAGCACAGATACGCAGTATTTT
TRBJ1-1 | TRBV19 | . | . | CASRREDVVNTEAFF | TGTGCCAGTAGAAGGGAGGACGTAGTAAACACTGAAGCTTTCTTT
TRBJ2-5 | TRBV5-6 | . | . | CASSFASMETQYF | TGTGCCAGCAGCTTCGCCAGTATGGAGACCCAGTACTTC
TRBJ2-2 | TRBV6-5 | . | . | CASAPVLGELFF | TGTGCCAGCGCCCCAGTTCTGGGGGAGCTGTTTTTT
TRBJ2-7 | TRBV29-1 | TRBD1 | . | CSALPGQGNHEQYF | TGCAGCGCTCTACCGGGACAGGGTAACCACGAGCAGTACTTC
TRBJ1-3 | TRBV25-1 | TRBD1 | . | CASSALNRGGDVNTIYF | TGTGCCAGCAGTGCCCTCAACAGGGGTGGAGACGTAAACACCATATATTTT
TRBJ2-2 | TRBV5-1 | TRBD1 | . | CASSVTGDTGELFF | TGCGCCAGCAGCGTGACAGGGGACACCGGGGAGCTGTTTTTT
TRBJ2-7 | TRBV19 | . | . | CASSKVTGSSYEQYF | TGTGCCAGTAGTAAAGTTACCGGGAGCTCCTACGAGCAGTACTTC
TRBJ2-3 | TRBV7-2 | . | . | CASSFLGLRTDTQYF | TGTGCCAGCAGCTTTCTGGGGCTCCGCACAGATACGCAGTATTTT
TRBJ2-2 | TRBV10-3 | . | . | CAISESRRDTGELFF | TGTGCCATCAGTGAGTCCCGGAGGGACACCGGGGAGCTGTTTTTT
TRBJ2-7 | TRBV7-3 | . | . | CASSPFAGATYEQYF | TGTGCCAGCAGCCCCTTTGCGGGCGCGACCTACGAGCAGTACTTC
TRBJ2-7 | TRBV6-6 | TRBD2 | . | CASSSLREGEQYF | TGTGCCAGCAGTTCCCTTCGGGAGGGTGAGCAGTACTTC
TRBJ2-7 | TRBV19 | TRBD2 | . | CATTPGGTSGAYEQYF | TGTGCCACTACCCCAGGGGGGACTAGCGGAGCCTACGAGCAGTACTTC
TRBJ1-2 | TRBV6-6 | TRBD1 | once | CASSRQGPRGYTF | TGTGCCAGCAGTCGACAGGGGCCGAGGGGCTACACCTTC
TRBJ2-3 | TRBV5-4 | . | . | CASSGSSGFRTDTQYF | TGTGCCAGCAGCGGAAGCTCCGGGTTCCGCACAGATACGCAGTATTTT
TRBJ1-6 | TRBV6-5 | . | . | CASRTGQNSPLHF | TGTGCCAGCAGGACGGGACAAAATTCACCCCTCCACTTT
TRBJ1-1 | TRBV12-2 | . | once | CASRFFPTPPRNTEAFF | TGTGCAAGTCGCTTTTTTCCTACCCCCCCACGGAACACTGAAGCTTTCTTT
TRBJ1-1 | TRBV5-5 | . | . | CASSLGQMNTEAFF | TGTGCCAGCAGCTTGGGACAGATGAACACTGAAGCTTTCTTT
TRBJ2-1 | TRBV4-3 | TRBD2 | . | CASSPRTSGSSYNEQFF | TGCGCCAGCAGCCCCCGGACTAGCGGGAGTTCCTACAATGAGCAGTTCTTC
TRBJ2-7 | TRBV5-1 | . | . | CASSLGRAYEQYF | TGCGCCAGCAGCTTGGGCAGGGCCTACGAGCAGTACTTC
TRBJ1-3 | TRBV7-9 | TRBD1 | few | CASSLDGTGGGNTIYF | TGTGCCAGCAGCTTAGACGGGACAGGGGGAGGAAACACCATATATTTT
TRBJ2-3 | TRBV7-9 | . | . | CASSQGQYTDTQYF | TGTGCCAGCAGCCAAGGACAGTACACAGATACGCAGTATTTT
TRBJ2-1 | TRBV11-3 | TRBD2 | . | CASSLASGSGEQFF | TGTGCCAGCAGCTTAGCCAGCGGGAGCGGGGAGCAGTTCTTC
TRBJ2-3 | TRBV14 | . | . | CASSQQGSGTLTDTQYF | TGTGCCAGCAGCCAGCAGGGGTCCGGGACCCTCACAGATACGCAGTATTTT
TRBJ2-7 | TRBV30 | . | . | CAWKRGHPYEQYF | TGTGCCTGGAAAAGGGGTCATCCCTACGAGCAGTACTTC
TRBJ1-2 | TRBV11-2 | . | few | CASSSQGDGSGYTF | TGTGCCAGCAGCTCCCAGGGTGATGGTAGCGGCTACACCTTC
TRBJ1-1 | TRBV7-9 | TRBD1 | . | CASRPPRGVNTEAFF | TGTGCCAGCAGGCCCCCCAGGGGGGTGAACACTGAAGCTTTCTTT
TRBJ2-1 | TRBV6-1 | TRBD2 | . | CASKTTTSGGPGQFF | TGTGCCAGCAAAACTACGACTAGCGGGGGCCCCGGGCAGTTCTTC
TRBJ1-4 | TRBV28 | TRBD1 | . | CASSSPGTGGLFF | TGTGCCAGCAGTTCCCCGGGGACAGGGGGACTGTTTTTT
TRBJ2-5 | TRBV27 | . | . | CASSLSMARSISQETQYF | TGTGCCAGCAGTTTATCGATGGCGAGGTCTATCAGTCAAGAGACCCAGTACTTC
TRBJ2-3 | TRBV4-3 | TRBD1 | . | CASSQGGRGPTDTQYF | TGCGCCAGCAGCCAAGGCGGCAGGGGGCCCACAGATACGCAGTATTTT
TRBJ2-2 | TRBV11-2 | . | . | CASSHALGAQGTGELFF | TGTGCCAGCAGCCATGCTCTTGGGGCGCAAGGCACCGGGGAGCTGTTTTTT
TRBJ2-3 | TRBV9 | TRBD2 | . | CASSEGGFGNTQYF | TGTGCCAGCAGCGAGGGAGGGTTCGGGAATACGCAGTATTTT
TRBJ2-5 | TRBV5-1 | TRBD1 | . | CASNTVGTGQETQYF | TGCGCCAGCAACACGGTAGGGACAGGCCAAGAGACCCAGTACTTC